Following are 17 T cell receptor beta chains from one sample sequenced in a study of T cell clonality in common variable immunodeficiency. Whole-study findings and limits: Fewer deletions and N-nucleotide insertions were reportedly seen in common variable immunodeficiency TCR beta sequences.

Antigens of these TCRs are unknown. Profiling relied on immunoSEQ multiplex PCR, and the TCRdb table lists in-frame clones only, not all of them. There are under 20,000 clones in the sample, none observed a single time. Sequencing was performed on peripheral blood mononuclear cells. The receptor source for this set is a human donor with common variable immunodeficiency.

This clone has only a few counts. The read finishes 3 residues shy of the CDR3 end, and the germline J gene is used to complete it. This chain connects TRBV6-2 or TRBV6-3 to TRBJ2-3; D is unclear. Germline V gene lookup returns CDR1 MNHEY and CDR2 SVGEGT. V was cut by 2 bases and J by 0 bases, with 3 bases left in between. This CDR3 contains 13 residues. CDR3 sequence: CASSYRSTDTQYF. The part of the CDR3 DNA that was read is TGTGCCAGCAGTTACCGGAGCACAGATACG.

This clone was seen only a few times. With the read ending 3 residues before the CDR3 end, the germline J gene is used to fill in that end. The genes are TRBV7-2 and TRBJ2-1; no definite D call. CDR1 SGHTA and CDR2 FQGNSA come from the germline V gene. CDR3 length: 13 residues. V was clipped by 1 base and J by 6 bases, with 7 bases between them. Here the CDR3 reads CASSLGQINEQFF. The DNA read from the CDR3 is TGTGCCAGCAGCTTAGGGCAGATCAATGAG.

This clone was detected many times. The read gets to within 3 residues of the CDR3 end, and the germline J gene fills in the rest. This chain connects TRBV19 to TRBJ2-5, with 7 nucleotides matching TRBD1. V dropped 7 bases and J dropped 1; count of bases not matched to a gene: 12. The CDR3 length is 16 residues. Germline assignment: CDR1 LNHDA and CDR2 SQIVND (reference sequence). The CDR3 sequence: CASKSSTGALQETQYF. The part of the CDR3 DNA that was read is TGTGCCAGTAAATCAAGTACAGGGGCTCTCCAAGAGACC.

This clone was found many times. The read terminates 3 residues ahead of where the CDR3 ends, so the germline J gene completes it. The chain recombines TRBV28 with TRBJ2-7; 7 nucleotides line up with TRBD1. CDR1 MDHEN and CDR2 SYDVKM come from the germline V gene. The CDR3 totals 15 residues. Trimming removed 1 base from V and 0 bases from J; junction bases left unmatched: 3. Partial CDR3 DNA: TGTGCCAGCAGTTTATTCGGGACAGCCTCCTACGAG. This encodes CASSLFGTASYE. The complete CDR3 reads CASSLFGTASYEQYF.

This clone was detected a few times. The read gets to within 3 residues of the CDR3 end, and the germline J gene fills in the rest. The chain joins TRBV11-3 to TRBJ2-7, with 11 positions matching TRBD1. The V gene's germline CDR1 is SGHNT and CDR2 YENEEA. The CDR3 length is 15 residues. Germline trimming cut 5 bases from V and 5 bases from J; bases unmatched to any gene: 8. The CDR3 bases that were read are TGTGCCAGCAGCACTGGGACAGGGGGTCCTGACGAG. This encodes CASSTGTGGPDE. The complete CDR3 sequence is CASSTGTGGPDEQYF.

The sample holds a few counts of this clone. Coverage ceases 3 residues before the CDR3 finishes, and the germline J gene fills in the end. This sequence joins TRBV7-9 and TRBJ2-7, with TRBD2 as a possible D gene (5 bases). The CDR3 contains 14 residues. Germline CDR1 reads SEHNR; CDR2 reads FQNEAQ (reference sequence). V was cut by 5 bases and J by 2 bases, with 13 bases left in between. The CDR3 DNA, read in part, is TGTGCCAGCAGCCCAAGAGCGGTAACCTACGAG. Translation gives CASSPRAVTYE. In full, the CDR3 is CASSPRAVTYEQYF. Full variable domain (outside the CDR3, taken from reference TRBV7-9 and TRBJ2-7): DTGVSQNPRHKITKRGQNVTFRCDPISEHNRLYWYRQTLGQGPEFLTYFQNEAQLEKSRLLSDRFSAERPKGSFSTLEIQRTEQGDSAMYLCASSPRAVTYEQYFGPGTRLTVT.

This clone was seen a few times. The observed sequence ends 3 residues before the CDR3 terminus, with the missing tail filled in from the germline J gene. The chain couples TRBV7-6 to TRBJ2-1; 7 positions agree with TRBD2. In germline, CDR1 is SGHVS, CDR2 FNYEAQ. This CDR3 has 14 residues. The V and J ends lost 5 bases and 1 base, in that order; junction bases with no gene match: 2. CDR3 region: CASSPGGSYNEQFF. The covered CDR3 bases are TGTGCCAGCAGCCCCGGGGGGTCCTACAATGAG.

This clone appeared many times. Read sequence stops 3 residues before the CDR3 end, and the germline J gene provides the missing end. The V gene is TRBV7-3, the J gene TRBJ2-2; weak D call: TRBD1 (5 bases). Trimming removed 4 bases at V and 3 bases at J, with 6 bases between. Germline V gene lookup returns CDR1 SGHTA and CDR2 FQGTGA. The CDR3 consists of 13 residues. CDR3 region: CASSSGYTGELFF. The sequenced CDR3 bases are TGTGCCAGCAGCTCAGGGTACACCGGGGAG. The full variable domain, with the rest looked up from reference TRBV7-3 and TRBJ2-2, is GAGVSQTPSNKVTEKGKYVELRCDPISGHTALYWYRQSLGQGPEFLIYFQGTGAADDSGLPNDRFFAVRPEGSVSTLKIQRTERGDSAVYLCASSSGYTGELFFGEGSRLTVL.

Points on this clone: The CDR3 end lies 3 residues beyond the end of the read and is filled in from the germline J gene. The gene calls are TRBV10-3 and TRBJ2-5; TRBD2 aligns across 9 bases. Trimming at V came to 3 bases and at J to 2 bases, leaving 7 bases not matched to a gene. The germline gives CDR1 ENHRY, CDR2 SYGVKD. CDR3 length: 16 amino acids. CDR3 region: CAISERLAGSQETQYF. The sequenced CDR3 bases are TGTGCCATCAGTGAACGGCTAGCGGGATCTCAAGAGACC.

In its sample, this clone was seen a few times. The missing CDR3 end, 3 residues past where the read stops, is filled in from the germline J gene. V is TRBV5-6 and J is TRBJ2-1; D may be TRBD1 or TRBD2 (5 bases each). V was shortened by 1 base and J by 4 bases, with 12 bases between the two germline ends. CDR1 and CDR2 from the germline V gene are SGHDT and YYEEEE. The CDR3 has 15 residues. The CDR3 region is CASSLSGSGYNEQFF. The part of the CDR3 DNA that was read is TGTGCCAGCAGCTTGTCAGGGAGTGGGTACAATGAG.

A few counts support this clone. The read ends 3 residues early relative to the CDR3; the germline J gene fills the gap. The chain is built from TRBV6-2 or TRBV6-3 and TRBJ2-7; D is unclear. The CDR3 has 13 amino acids. V lost 4 bases and J 6 bases, leaving 13 bases between the germline ends. Germline V gene sequence: CDR1 MNHEY, CDR2 SVGEGT. The CDR3 here is CASSFFVVSEQYF. CDR3 DNA, as far as it was read: TGTGCCAGCAGTTTTTTTGTAGTTAGCGAG.

As concerns this clone: The read comes to an end 3 residues before the CDR3 does, leaving the germline J gene to fill in the end. This chain uses TRBV19 with TRBJ2-3, with 7 bases that match TRBD2. This CDR3 is built from 14 residues. V dropped 4 bases and J dropped 2; count of bases not matched to a gene: 3. Germline CDR1 LNHDA, CDR2 SQIVND (reference sequence). The sequenced part of the CDR3 DNA is TGTGCCAGTAGTAGGCGGGACTACACAGATACG. This gives the protein CASSRRDYTDT. The whole CDR3 protein reads CASSRRDYTDTQYF.

Concerning this clone itself: The sequenced fragment ends 3 residues before the CDR3 boundary, so the rest is inferred from the germline J gene. This chain links TRBV7-9 with TRBJ2-1; 9 bases align to TRBD2. Germline lookup yields CDR1 SEHNR and CDR2 FQNEAQ (reference sequence). The CDR3 runs to 15 residues. The ends lost 1 base at V and 4 bases at J; junction bases unmatched: 2. CDR3 bases read: TGTGCCAGCAGCTTAGGACTAGCGGATTACAATGAG. Amino acids: CASSLGLADYNE. The complete CDR3 protein is CASSLGLADYNEQFF.

A few counts support this clone. The read gets to within 3 residues of the CDR3 end, and the germline J gene fills in the rest. The chain carries TRBV6-2 or TRBV6-3 and TRBJ2-7; D gene unclear. Trimming left V 0 bases short and J 4 bases short, with 7 bases between. Germline V gene data show CDR1 as MNHEY and CDR2 as SVGEGT. The CDR3 is 13 amino acids. The CDR3 loop reads CASSYSLLYEQYF. CDR3 DNA (partial): TGTGCCAGCAGTTACTCTCTTTTGTACGAG.

About this clone itself: The read stops 3 residues short of the end of the CDR3; the missing end is completed from the germline J gene. This sequence joins TRBV7-2 and TRBJ2-2; D is ambiguous. The CDR3 extends over 15 amino acids. The V gene's germline CDR1 is SGHTA and CDR2 FQGNSA. Trimming removed 3 bases from V and 0 bases from J, with 8 bases in between. CDR3 DNA, as far as it was read: TGTGCCAGCAGCTTGTTCACAGCGAACACCGGGGAG. Protein: CASSLFTANTGE. The CDR3 as a whole reads CASSLFTANTGELFF.

This clone was detected ten times or more. The CDR3 goes on 3 residues after the read ends, and that part is filled in from the germline J gene. The chain is built from TRBV7-6 and TRBJ2-5, with a tentative D call TRBD2 (7 bases). Looked up from germline, CDR1 is SGHVS and CDR2 is FNYEAQ. The CDR3 contains 15 residues. Trimming pared 3 bases from V and 2 bases from J, leaving 13 bases between. The CDR3 DNA, read in part, is TGTGCCAGCAGCTTCGACAGGACTAGTCAAGAGACC. The encoded protein is CASSFDRTSQET. The whole CDR3 region reads CASSFDRTSQETQYF. Full variable domain (missing parts from reference TRBV7-6 and TRBJ2-5): GAGVSQSPRYKVTKRGQDVALRCDPISGHVSLYWYRQALGQGPEFLTYFNYEAQQDKSGLPNDRFSAERPEGSISTLTIQRTEQRDSAMYRCASSFDRTSQETQYFGPGTRLLVL.

This clone was seen repeatedly, ten times or more. The read ends 3 residues early relative to the CDR3; the germline J gene fills the gap. The V and J genes are TRBV7-2 and TRBJ2-2; TRBD2 might be the D (6 bases). V lost 7 bases and J 8 bases, leaving 14 bases between the germline ends. The CDR3 loop spans 13 amino acids. Germline V gene data show CDR1 as SGHTA and CDR2 as FQGNSA. CDR3 sequence: CASTHGRGGELFF. CDR3 DNA, as far as it was read: TGTGCCAGCACCCACGGCCGGGGGGGGGAG.